Listed below are T cell receptor beta chains from one sample, sequenced in a study of cytomegalovirus exposure and HLA in healthy donors. Assay used: immunoSEQ multiplex PCR; TCRdb lists only in-frame clones, some missing. Of about 200,000 clones detected, roughly 85% appear once; the ten largest clones hold about 2.5%. Input material: PBMCs. These receptors were taken from a woman aged 45 to 65 in good health and CMV-seronegative. Both conserved end residues are part of each CDR3. The D gene is left open where the match is weak.

J: TRBJ2-5; D: TRBD2; V: TRBV25-1; CDR3: CASSEYKLAGAWETQYF
J: TRBJ2-1; D: NA; V: TRBV18; CDR3: CASSRDSPGSYNEQFF
J: TRBJ1-1; D: NA; V: TRBV5-4; CDR3: CASSRGHNTEAFF
J: TRBJ2-7; D: NA; V: TRBV2; CDR3: CASSETPDSPNEQYF
J: TRBJ1-1; D: NA; V: TRBV18; CDR3: CASSPPGARNTEAFF
J: TRBJ1-1; D: NA; V: TRBV4-2; CDR3: CASSQSRRGARSTEAFF
J: TRBJ2-7; D: TRBD2; V: TRBV9; CDR3: CASSALAGRPYEQYF
J: TRBJ1-2; D: NA; V: TRBV7-2; CDR3: CASTLGGASNYGYTF
J: TRBJ1-2; D: TRBD1; V: TRBV2; CDR3: CASREGQATPNYGYTF
J: TRBJ2-1; D: TRBD2; V: TRBV10-3; CDR3: CAIADRTSGRMFEQFF
J: TRBJ1-2; D: NA; V: TRBV7-2; CDR3: CASSLGATLNYGYTF
J: TRBJ2-1; D: TRBD2; V: TRBV5-1; CDR3: CASSLGGTSAYNEQFF
J: TRBJ2-1; D: NA; V: TRBV28; CDR3: CASSLDWAGSYNEQFF
J: TRBJ1-4; D: NA; V: TRBV5-4; CDR3: CASSLRATNEKLFF
J: TRBJ2-2; D: NA; V: TRBV15; CDR3: CATSKTRNTGELFF
J: NA; D: TRBD1; V: TRBV5-6; CDR3: CASSLGRQGGYEQYF
J: TRBJ2-7; D: NA; V: TRBV9; CDR3: CASSAYDSPSYEQYF
J: TRBJ2-1; D: TRBD2; V: TRBV19; CDR3: CASRSSGSSYNEQFF
J: TRBJ1-5; D: NA; V: TRBV7-9; CDR3: CASSPGGGPSNQPQHF
J: TRBJ1-1; D: TRBD1; V: TRBV5-1; CDR3: CASSLVQGATEAFF
J: TRBJ1-2; D: NA; V: TRBV7-9; CDR3: CSSSLSGDGYTF
J: TRBJ2-7; D: TRBD2; V: TRBV11-3; CDR3: CASSLGGLAGVNEQYF
J: TRBJ2-1; D: TRBD2; V: TRBV2; CDR3: CASSGRRGDDEQFF
J: TRBJ2-7; D: TRBD2; V: TRBV6-1; CDR3: CASSLYSGPSYEQYF